This entry describes one TCR beta chain. The V end was cut by 0 bases, the J end by 1 base, with 10 bases between. Germline V gene lookup returns CDR1 SGDLS and CDR2 YYNGEE. CDR3 length: 15 residues. This sample is drawn from a study of cytomegalovirus exposure and HLA in healthy donors. Vbeta (60) and Jbeta (13) primers were used in the PCR. Measured with immunoSEQ multiplex PCR; TCRdb has only the in-frame clones, and not every one. The data contain around 220,000 clones, about 83% of them seen just once; the ten biggest clones take up about 16%. The chain recombines TRBV9 with TRBJ2-5, with a possible D match to TRBD1 (5 bases). Sequenced material: PBMCs. This clonotype was sampled from a man aged 40-50 years in good health and CMV-seronegative. As DNA, the CDR3 is TGTGCCAGCAGCGTAGAAGGACATCCCCAAGAGACCCAGTACTTC. Amino acid sequence: CASSVEGHPQETQYF.